What follows are 19 T cell receptor beta chains derived from one specimen sequenced in a study of human T cells and chemical hapten exposure. Described time point: patch test 2, 6 weeks after DPC sensitization. This sample's treatment: therapeutic diphenylcyclopropenone sensitization with weekly scalp DPC. TCRdb reprocessed the RACE reads via MiXCR and lists one record per CDR3 protein. The sample records approximately 90,000 distinct CDR3 sequences, approximately 10% being singletons. Specimen: whole blood, collected in connection with sensitization to the hapten diphenylcyclopropenone (DPC). All receptors come from a man in his forties with alopecia areata. Some clones in this sample may be carry-over from other donors' samples.

This rearrangement joins TRBV4-2 to TRBJ2-7; the D gene is possibly TRBD2 (5 bases). The V end lost 6 bases, the J end lost 5 bases, and 14 bases lay between the germline ends. CDR1 is LGHNA, CDR2 YNFKEQ, per germline. The CDR3 runs to 13 residues. The CDR3 protein is CASSRTGNNEQYF. CDR3 nucleotide sequence: TGTGCCAGCAGTCGGACTGGCAACAACGAGCAGTACTTC.

With regard to this clonotype: A much more abundant neighbour one base away suggests this may be a read error. The V gene is TRBV6-2 or TRBV6-3, the J gene TRBJ2-3; D remains unclear. This CDR3 has 11 residues. The V and J ends lost 6 bases and 2 bases respectively, with 3 bases between them. CDR1 and CDR2 (germline): MNHEY, SVGEGT. CDR3 sequence (DNA): TGTGCCAGCAGCCACACAGATACGCAGTATTTT. Translating it yields CASSHTDTQYF.

Only a few counts were recorded for this clonotype. J is TRBJ1-1 and V is TRBV18, with a possible D match to TRBD1 (6 bases). Trimming pared 1 base from V and 5 bases from J, leaving 17 bases between. This CDR3 is 16 amino acids long. Germline assignment: CDR1 KGHSH and CDR2 LQKENI. The chain's CDR3 is CASSPLTGGAGTEAFF. CDR3 coding DNA: TGTGCCAGCTCACCACTTACGGGGGGCGCGGGGACTGAAGCTTTCTTT.

This clonotype was found a few times. The V and J genes are TRBV9 and TRBJ1-3; D possibly corresponds to TRBD1 (5 bases). This CDR3 comprises 13 residues. Trimming removed 3 bases at V and 5 bases at J, with 9 bases between. Germline V gene lookup returns CDR1 SGDLS and CDR2 YYNGEE. CDR3 protein: CASSEDIRNTIYF. DNA for the CDR3: TGTGCCAGCAGCGAGGACATCAGAAACACCATATATTTT.

This clonotype turned up a few times. V and J are TRBV6-1 and TRBJ1-1; 9 nucleotides align to TRBD1. Germline V gives CDR1 MNHNS, CDR2 SASEGT. The junction had 7 bases not matched to a gene; V was cut back by 6 bases and J by 2 bases. CDR3 length: 15 amino acids. The CDR3 region has the DNA TGTGCCAGCAGGGCGGGGACAGGGCCTAACACTGAAGCTTTCTTT. Translation: CASRAGTGPNTEAFF.

The chain links TRBV28 to TRBJ1-1, with 10 bases that match TRBD1. Germline lookup yields CDR1 MDHEN and CDR2 SYDVKM. The trim removed 4 bases at V and 5 bases at J, leaving 7 bases unmatched. This CDR3 contains 15 residues. Here the CDR3 reads CASSYPGQGQTEAFF. For the CDR3, the DNA is TGTGCCAGCAGTTACCCGGGACAGGGGCAGACTGAAGCTTTCTTT.

This clonotype has ten or more counts. The J gene is TRBJ2-7, the V gene TRBV2, with 7 bases that match TRBD2. The CDR3 has 13 residues. The junction had 3 bases not matched to a gene; V was cut back by 7 bases and J by 0 bases. Germline assignment: CDR1 SNHLY and CDR2 FYNNEI. Here the CDR3 DNA reads TGTGCCAGCATCGGGACTAACTCCTACGAGCAGTACTTC. Protein product: CASIGTNSYEQYF.

This clonotype was observed a handful of times. The rearrangement links TRBV19 to TRBJ2-1; 7 nucleotides agree with TRBD1. Germline trimming cut 7 bases from V and 2 bases from J; bases unmatched to any gene: 14. CDR3 length: 17 residues. Per germline, CDR1 LNHDA and CDR2 SQIVND (reference sequence). The CDR3 sequence is CASTGRGRPGAYNEQFF. CDR3 nucleotide sequence: TGTGCCAGTACGGGCAGGGGGAGACCAGGTGCCTACAATGAGCAGTTCTTC.

This clonotype showed up just a few times. The V call is TRBV4-3, the J call TRBJ2-1; the match to TRBD2 covers 7 bases. Germline trimming cut 0 bases from V and 4 bases from J; bases unmatched to any gene: 3. CDR3 length: 15 amino acids. Germline loops: CDR1 LGHNA, CDR2 YSLEER. Here the CDR3 reads CASSQDEREYNEQFF. The CDR3 DNA sequence: TGCGCCAGCAGCCAAGATGAGCGGGAATACAATGAGCAGTTCTTC.

This clonotype has a handful of counts. V and J are TRBV29-1 and TRBJ1-2; a weak D match, TRBD1 (6 bases). Germline CDR1 reads SQVTM; CDR2 reads ANQGSEA. V gave up 7 bases and J gave up 8 bases, with 20 bases separating them. There are 13 residues in the CDR3. The CDR3 is CSALPTGGRGYTF. The CDR3 DNA is TGCAGCGCCCTCCCTACGGGGGGCAGAGGCTACACCTTC. The full variable domain, in which reference TRBV29-1 and TRBJ1-2 provide the parts outside the CDR3, is SAVISQKPSRDICQRGTSLTIQCQVDSQVTMMFWYRQQPGQSLTLIATANQGSEATYESGFVIDKFPISRPNLTFSTLTVSNMSPEDSSIYLCSALPTGGRGYTFGSGTRLTVV.

This clonotype has a handful of counts. The chain carries TRBV28 and TRBJ1-6, with D possibly TRBD1 on 5 matching bases. Germline V gene data show CDR1 as MDHEN and CDR2 as SYDVKM. The CDR3 is made up of 15 amino acids. V was shortened by 5 bases and J by 5 bases, with 13 bases between the two germline ends. DNA for the CDR3: TGTGCCAGCAGTCCCACCGGGGGAAATAATTCACCCCTCCACTTT. Its translation: CASSPTGGNNSPLHF.

The chain employs TRBV11-2 and TRBJ2-5, with 14 bases that match TRBD2. The CDR3 length is 15 residues. With 2 bases clipped from V and 5 bases from J, the junction kept 1 base outside the gene matches. Germline CDR1 is SGHAT and CDR2 is FQNNGV. CDR3 amino acids: CASSLRTSGRETQYF. The CDR3 DNA is TGTGCCAGCAGCTTACGGACTAGCGGGAGGGAGACCCAGTACTTC.

This clonotype was detected many times. The chain combines TRBV3-1 with TRBJ2-3; D is perhaps TRBD2 (6 bases). The V and J ends lost 3 bases and 6 bases respectively, with 13 bases between them. This CDR3 has 14 amino acids. In germline, CDR1 is LGHDT, CDR2 YNNKEL (reference sequence). The CDR3 DNA sequence: TGTGCCAGCAGCCAGAGAGGGCTAGCGGATACGCAGTATTTT. It codes for CASSQRGLADTQYF.

This clonotype was picked up a small number of times. The chain is built from TRBV12-3 or TRBV12-4 and TRBJ1-2; 8 bases fit TRBD1. After removal of 7 bases from V and 4 bases from J, the junction contained 8 bases not matched to a gene. The CDR3 length is 14 residues. CDR3 protein: CASNKRGQAYGYTF. CDR3 nucleotides: TGTGCCAGCAACAAACGGGGACAGGCCTATGGCTACACCTTC.

V is TRBV7-2 and J is TRBJ2-1; TRBD2 matches 11 bases. The germline gives CDR1 SGHTA, CDR2 FQGNSA. This CDR3 comprises 16 residues. V shed 4 bases, J shed 5 bases, and the junction held 7 bases outside the gene matches. CDR3 DNA: TGTGCCAGCAGCTCCCAGGGGACTAGCGGACACAATGAGCAGTTCTTC. It translates to CASSSQGTSGHNEQFF.

V is TRBV6-2 or TRBV6-3 and J is TRBJ1-1, with D tentatively TRBD1 (5 bases). Between the trimmed V and J ends, which lost 9 bases and 8 bases, there was a span of 25 bases. CDR1 is MNHEY, CDR2 SVGEGT, per germline. The CDR3 consists of 15 residues. CDR3 nucleotides: TGTGCCAGTAATCCGCATTTGACAGTCAATCTGGAAGCTTTCTTT. Translated, it gives CASNPHLTVNLEAFF.

This clonotype was detected a few times. The chain links TRBV6-2 or TRBV6-3 to TRBJ2-3, with 7 bases lining up with TRBD2. This CDR3 region has 13 residues. Per germline, CDR1 MNHEY and CDR2 SVGEGT. V lost 9 bases to trimming and J lost 5 bases; unmatched junction nucleotides: 8. CDR3 bases: TGTGCCAGTAGACTAGCCTCCGGAGATACGCAGTATTTT. This encodes CASRLASGDTQYF.

In its sample, this clonotype was seen many times. This chain uses TRBV3-1 with TRBJ1-3; the D gene is possibly TRBD1 (6 bases). CDR3 size: 18 residues. Germline V gene sequence: CDR1 LGHDT, CDR2 YNNKEL (reference sequence). Trimming shortened V by 0 bases and J by 0 bases, and 15 bases separated the two germline ends. The CDR3 sequence is CASSQELEQGSSGNTIYF. The CDR3 region has the DNA TGTGCCAGCAGCCAAGAGCTGGAACAGGGATCCTCTGGAAACACCATATATTTT.

This clonotype was seen a handful of times. The chain links TRBV12-3 or TRBV12-4 to TRBJ2-7; D uncertain. This CDR3 has 14 residues. The V and J ends lost 5 bases and 0 bases respectively, with 11 bases between them. CDR3 region: CASSSDVFSYEQYF. CDR3 sequence (DNA): TGTGCCAGCAGTAGTGATGTATTCTCCTACGAGCAGTACTTC.